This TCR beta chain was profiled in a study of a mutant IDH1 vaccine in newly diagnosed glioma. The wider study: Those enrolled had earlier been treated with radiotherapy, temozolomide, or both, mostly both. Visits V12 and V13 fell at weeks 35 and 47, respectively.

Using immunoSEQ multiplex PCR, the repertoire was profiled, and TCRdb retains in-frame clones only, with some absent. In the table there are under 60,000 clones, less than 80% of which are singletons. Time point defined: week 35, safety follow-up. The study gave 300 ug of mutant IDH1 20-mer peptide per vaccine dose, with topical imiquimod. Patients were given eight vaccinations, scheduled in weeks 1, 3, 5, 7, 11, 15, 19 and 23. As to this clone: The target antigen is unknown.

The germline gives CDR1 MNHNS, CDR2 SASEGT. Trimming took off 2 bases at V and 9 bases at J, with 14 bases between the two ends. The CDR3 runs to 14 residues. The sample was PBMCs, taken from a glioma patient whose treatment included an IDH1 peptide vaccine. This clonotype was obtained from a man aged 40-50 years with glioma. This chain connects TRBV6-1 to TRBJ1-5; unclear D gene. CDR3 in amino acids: CASSETGLGVPQHF. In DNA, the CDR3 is TGTGCCAGCAGTGAAACTGGCCTCGGGGTGCCCCAGCATTTT.